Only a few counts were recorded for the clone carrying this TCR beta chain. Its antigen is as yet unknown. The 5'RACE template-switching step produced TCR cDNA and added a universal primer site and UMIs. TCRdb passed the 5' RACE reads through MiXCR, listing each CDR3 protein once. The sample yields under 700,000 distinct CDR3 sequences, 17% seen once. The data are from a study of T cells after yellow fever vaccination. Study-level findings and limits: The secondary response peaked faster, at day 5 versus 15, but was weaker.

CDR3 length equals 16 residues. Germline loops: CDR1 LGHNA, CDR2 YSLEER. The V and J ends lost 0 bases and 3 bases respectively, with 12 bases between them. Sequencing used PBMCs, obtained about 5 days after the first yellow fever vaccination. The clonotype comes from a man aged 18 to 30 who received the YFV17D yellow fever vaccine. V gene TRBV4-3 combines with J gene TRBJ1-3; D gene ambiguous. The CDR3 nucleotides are TGCGCCAGCAGCCAAGATGAAAATCGTTATGGAAACACCATATATTTT. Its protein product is CASSQDENRYGNTIYF.